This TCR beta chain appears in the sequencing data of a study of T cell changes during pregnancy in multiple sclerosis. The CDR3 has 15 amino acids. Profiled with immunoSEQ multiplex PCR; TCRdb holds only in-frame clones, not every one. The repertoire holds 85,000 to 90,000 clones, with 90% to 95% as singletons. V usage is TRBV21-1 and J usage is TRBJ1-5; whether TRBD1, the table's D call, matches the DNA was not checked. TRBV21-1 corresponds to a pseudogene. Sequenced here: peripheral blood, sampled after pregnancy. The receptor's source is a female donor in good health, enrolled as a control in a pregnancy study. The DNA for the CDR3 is TGTGCCAGCAGCCTTGGACAGCCTAGCAATCAGCCCCAGCATTTT. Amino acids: CASSLGQPSNQPQHF.